This is a list of T cell receptor beta chains from one sample in a study of early stage breast cancer tumors. Only in-frame clones appear in the TCRdb table, and some are missing; sequencing was by immunoSEQ multiplex PCR. The sample has 32,000 or so clones, roughly two thirds seen once. Material for sequencing was blood. Source of these receptors: a person in their fifties with breast cancer. CDR3s include the opening cysteine and the closing phenylalanine or tryptophan. A D gene is named only where the DNA matches it firmly. Size tells how often a clone was seen (once, few, many) or the class of an expanded clone, and some rows leave it out.

clone size	J gene	D gene	V gene	CDR3 DNA	CDR3 protein
.	TRBJ2-3	TRBD2	TRBV6-6	TGTGCCAGCAGTCGAACTAGCGGGAGGACAGATACGCAGTATTTT	CASSRTSGRTDTQYF
.	TRBJ2-3	.	TRBV11-2	TGTGCCAGCAGCTTAGATGGGGGGACAGATACGCAGTATTTT	CASSLDGGTDTQYF
.	TRBJ1-4	.	TRBV5-1	TGCGCCAGCGGTCGGGTTGGAGGTCAGGCTAATGAAAAACTGTTTTTT	CASGRVGGQANEKLFF
.	TRBJ1-2	TRBD1	TRBV30	TGTGCCTGGAGTAGGACAGGGGTGGGCAACTATGGCTACACCTTC	CAWSRTGVGNYGYTF
.	TRBJ1-4	.	TRBV2	TGTGCCAGCAGTGAACCGGGAAGGACTAATGAAAAACTGTTTTTT	CASSEPGRTNEKLFF
few	TRBJ1-4	.	TRBV25-1	TGTGCCAGCAGTGAGAGGGAGACTAATGAAAAACTGTTTTTT	CASSERETNEKLFF
few	TRBJ1-4	TRBD1	TRBV5-1	TGCGCCAGCAGCTGGATGGGACAGAATAATGAAAAACTGTTTTTT	CASSWMGQNNEKLFF
.	TRBJ1-2	TRBD1	TRBV5-1	TGCGCCAGCAGCTTGAGGACAGGGGGCCAGGGTTATGGCTACACCTTC	CASSLRTGGQGYGYTF
.	TRBJ2-7	TRBD1	TRBV6-1	TGTGCCAGCAGTGCCAAGGGGACAGGGAGCGGCTACGAGCAGTACTTC	CASSAKGTGSGYEQYF
once	TRBJ2-2	.	TRBV11-3	TGTGCCAGCAGCTTAGGACAGAACACCGGGGAGCTGTTTTTT	CASSLGQNTGELFF
.	TRBJ2-2	TRBD2	TRBV10-3	TGTGCCATCAGTGAGCTAGCGGGAGGGAACACCGGGGAGCTGTTTTTT	CAISELAGGNTGELFF
few	TRBJ1-2	.	TRBV15	TGTGCCACCAGCAACGGTGGCCCCTATGGCTACACCTTC	CATSNGGPYGYTF
few	TRBJ1-1	.	TRBV4-3	TGCGCCAGCAGCCTCGGACGGCAAGCTTTCTTT	CASSLGRQAFF
.	TRBJ2-7	.	TRBV5-1	TGCGCCAGCAGCCTCCCAAGCTACGAGCAGTACTTC	CASSLPSYEQYF
.	TRBJ2-1	TRBD2	TRBV19	TGTGCCAGTAGTATAGTAGCTTGGAGCGGGACCTCCTACAATGAGCAGTTCTTC	CASSIVAWSGTSYNEQFF
once	TRBJ2-5	.	TRBV7-7	TGTGCTAGCAGCCTTGGGCGGATTAGCCAAGAGACCCAGTACTTC	CASSLGRISQETQYF
.	TRBJ2-1	TRBD1	TRBV7-7	TGTGCTAGCAGCTTAGATGGGACAGGGCCTAGTGAGCAGTTCTTC	CASSLDGTGPSEQFF
.	TRBJ2-1	TRBD2	TRBV6-1	TGTGCCAGCAGTGAAGATCACTGGGGAGGGTCCCTCTACAATGAGCAGTTCTTC	CASSEDHWGGSLYNEQFF
few	TRBJ1-5	.	TRBV7-2	TGTGCCAGCAGCTTAAGGGGCAATCAGCCCCAGCATTTT	CASSLRGNQPQHF
once	TRBJ2-5	.	TRBV5-1	TGCGCCAGCAGCTTGGAACAGGGTACCCAGTACTTC	CASSLEQGTQYF
once	TRBJ1-1	.	TRBV7-8	TGTGCCAGCAGCTTAGACTGGGGCCGAGCTTTCTTT	CASSLDWGRAFF
.	TRBJ1-5	.	TRBV30	TGTGCCTGGGAACATCAGGGCGGGGGTAGTCAGCCCCAGCATTTT	CAWEHQGGGSQPQHF
.	TRBJ1-4	.	TRBV30	TGTGCCTGGAGGGGATACTCTGCAACTAATGAAAAACTGTTTTTT	CAWRGYSATNEKLFF
.	TRBJ2-1	TRBD2	TRBV19	TGTGCCAGTAGTATAGGTAGCGGGATCGCTTCCTACAATGAGCAGTTCTTC	CASSIGSGIASYNEQFF
.	TRBJ2-5	.	TRBV19	TGTGCCAGTAGTACCCGACAGATCCAAGAGACCCAGTACTTC	CASSTRQIQETQYF
.	TRBJ2-1	.	TRBV11-3	TGTGCCAGCAGCTTAGGAGGGGGGTTTTTGAATGAGCAGTTCTTC	CASSLGGGFLNEQFF
.	TRBJ2-3	.	TRBV29-1	TGCAGCGTTGAAACAACAGCCCTCCGGGGGGATACGCAGTATTTT	CSVETTALRGDTQYF
few	TRBJ1-2	.	TRBV30	TGTGCCTGGAGTTCAACAGCTAACTATGGCTACACCTTC	CAWSSTANYGYTF
.	TRBJ1-2	.	TRBV4-1	TGCGCCAGCAGCCAACGGGACCCCGAGGTGGGTGGCTACACCTTC	CASSQRDPEVGGYTF
.	TRBJ2-3	.	TRBV28	TGTGCCAGCAGTTTATGGGACTTGTCAGATACGCAGTATTTT	CASSLWDLSDTQYF
few	TRBJ1-3	.	TRBV29-1	TGCAGCGTTGTTGACTCTGGAAACACCATATATTTT	CSVVDSGNTIYF
.	TRBJ2-1	.	TRBV4-3	TGCGCCAGCAGCCAAGATGGGCGGAGGGGATCCTACAATGAGCAGTTCTTC	CASSQDGRRGSYNEQFF
.	TRBJ2-1	TRBD2	TRBV2	TGTGCCAGCGGGGGTGCGGGAGGCAATGAGCAGTTCTTC	CASGGAGGNEQFF
.	TRBJ2-7	.	TRBV13	TGTGCCAGCAGCTTAGGCGACCAATCCTACGAGCAGTACTTC	CASSLGDQSYEQYF
.	TRBJ2-2	.	TRBV19	TGTGCCTGCAAGCCCAACTCGAACACCGGGGAGCTGTTTTTT	CACKPNSNTGELFF
few	TRBJ2-1	TRBD1	TRBV29-1	TGCAGCGTCGAGCGGCGGGACAGGTCCTACAATGAGCAGTTCTTC	CSVERRDRSYNEQFF
few	TRBJ1-1	.	TRBV4-2	TGTGCCAGCAGCCAAGCTCCTCAGGGTAACACTGAAGCTTTCTTT	CASSQAPQGNTEAFF
.	TRBJ2-1	.	TRBV7-3	TGTGCCAGCAGCTACGAGCGGGTCGAGCAGTTCTTC	CASSYERVEQFF
.	TRBJ2-1	.	TRBV5-4	TGTGCCAGCAGCTTGGGGTCACCCGACAATGAGCAGTTCTTC	CASSLGSPDNEQFF
few	TRBJ1-4	.	TRBV19	TGTGCCAGTAGTGCTGAACCAACTAATGAAAAACTGTTTTTT	CASSAEPTNEKLFF
.	TRBJ2-3	.	TRBV11-2	TGTGCCAGCAGCTATGTAACTAGGACTGGTGATACGCAGTATTTT	CASSYVTRTGDTQYF
.	TRBJ1-3	.	TRBV6-5	TGTGCCAGCCGGACAGTTGCTGGAAACACCATATATTTT	CASRTVAGNTIYF
.	TRBJ2-7	TRBD2	TRBV7-2	TGTGCCAGCAGCCCGACTAGCCTTAGGGAGCAGTACTTC	CASSPTSLREQYF
.	TRBJ2-7	.	TRBV29-1	TGCAGCGCAGTCAGGGGAAACACCTACGAGCAGTACTTC	CSAVRGNTYEQYF
.	TRBJ1-2	.	TRBV14	TGTGCCAGCAGCCAATCCGGTCATCATGGCTACACCTTC	CASSQSGHHGYTF
.	TRBJ2-3	.	TRBV5-1	TGCGCCAGCAGTCACGACCCGACCCCGGTGGGGCCAGATACGCAGTATTTT	CASSHDPTPVGPDTQYF
.	TRBJ2-3	.	TRBV29-1	TGCAGCGTGCGGGACATCCTCACAGATACGCAGTATTTT	CSVRDILTDTQYF
.	TRBJ2-1	TRBD1	TRBV11-1	TGTGCCAGCAGCTGGGACAGAGACTACAATGAGCAGTTCTTC	CASSWDRDYNEQFF
.	TRBJ2-1	.	TRBV13	TGTGCCAGCAGCTTAGATGGCACCCTACACTCCTACAATGAGCAGTTCTTC	CASSLDGTLHSYNEQFF
.	TRBJ2-2	.	TRBV7-3	TGTGCCAGCAGCCCGAGGGGCAGGAGCGGGCCCGGGACCACCGGGGAGCTGTTTTTT	CASSPRGRSGPGTTGELFF
.	TRBJ2-2	.	TRBV19	TGTGCCAGTAGTACGACTAGGGGGCTTGGCACCGGGGAGCTGTTTTTT	CASSTTRGLGTGELFF